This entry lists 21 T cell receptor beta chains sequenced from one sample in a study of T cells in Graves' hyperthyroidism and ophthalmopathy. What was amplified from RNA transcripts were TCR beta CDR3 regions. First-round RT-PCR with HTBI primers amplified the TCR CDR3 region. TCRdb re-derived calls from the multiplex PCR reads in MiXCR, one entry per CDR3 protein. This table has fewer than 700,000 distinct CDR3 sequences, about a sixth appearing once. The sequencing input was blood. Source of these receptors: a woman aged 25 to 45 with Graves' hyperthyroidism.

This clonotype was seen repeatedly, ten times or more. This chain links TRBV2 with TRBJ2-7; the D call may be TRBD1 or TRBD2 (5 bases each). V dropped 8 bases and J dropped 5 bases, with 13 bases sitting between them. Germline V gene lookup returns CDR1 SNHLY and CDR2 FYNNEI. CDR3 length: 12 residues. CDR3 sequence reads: CASVTGLDEQYF. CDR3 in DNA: TGTGCCAGCGTCACGGGGCTGGACGAGCAGTACTTC.

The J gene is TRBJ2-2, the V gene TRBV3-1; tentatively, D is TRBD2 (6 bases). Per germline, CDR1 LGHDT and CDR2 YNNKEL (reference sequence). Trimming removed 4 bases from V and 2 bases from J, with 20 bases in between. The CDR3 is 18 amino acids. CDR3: CASSRLGEAGVNTGELFF. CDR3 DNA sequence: TGTGCCAGCAGCCGCCTTGGGGAGGCTGGGGTTAACACCGGGGAGCTGTTTTTT.

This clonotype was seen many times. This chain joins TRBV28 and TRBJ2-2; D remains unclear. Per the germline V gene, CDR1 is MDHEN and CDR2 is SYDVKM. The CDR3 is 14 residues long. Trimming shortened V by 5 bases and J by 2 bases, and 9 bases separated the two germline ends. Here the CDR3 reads CASSARINTGELFF. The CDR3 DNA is TGTGCCAGCAGTGCCAGAATAAACACCGGGGAGCTGTTTTTT. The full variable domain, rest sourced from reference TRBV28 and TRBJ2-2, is DVKVTQSSRYLVKRTGEKVFLECVQDMDHENMFWYRQDPGLGLRLIYFSYDVKMKEKGDIPEGYSVSREKKERFSLILESASTNQTSMYLCASSARINTGELFFGEGSRLTVL.

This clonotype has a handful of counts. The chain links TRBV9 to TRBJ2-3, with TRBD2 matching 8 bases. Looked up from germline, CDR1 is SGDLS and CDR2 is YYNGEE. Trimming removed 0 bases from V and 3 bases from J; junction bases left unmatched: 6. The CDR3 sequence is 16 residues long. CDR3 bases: TGTGCCAGCAGCGTAGGGGAGCGGGAGAGGACAGATACGCAGTATTTT. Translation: CASSVGERERTDTQYF. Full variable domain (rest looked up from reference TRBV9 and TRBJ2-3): DSGVTQTPKHLITATGQRVTLRCSPRSGDLSVYWYQQSLDQGLQFLIQYYNGEERAKGNILERFSAQQFPDLHSELNLSSLELGDSALYFCASSVGERERTDTQYFGPGTRLTVL.

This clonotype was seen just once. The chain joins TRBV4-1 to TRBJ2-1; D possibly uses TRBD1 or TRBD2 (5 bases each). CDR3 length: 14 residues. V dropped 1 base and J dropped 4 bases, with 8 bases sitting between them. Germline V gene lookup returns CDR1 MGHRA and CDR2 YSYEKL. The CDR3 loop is CASSQGGEYNEQFF. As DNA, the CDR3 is TGCGCCAGCAGCCAAGGAGGGGAATACAATGAGCAGTTCTTC.

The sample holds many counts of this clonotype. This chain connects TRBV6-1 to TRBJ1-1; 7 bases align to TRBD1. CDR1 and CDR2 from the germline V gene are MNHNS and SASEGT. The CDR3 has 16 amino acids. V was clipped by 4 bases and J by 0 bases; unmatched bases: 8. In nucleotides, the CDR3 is TGTGCCAGCAGTGCCCTCCCGGGACAGCTGAACACTGAAGCTTTCTTT. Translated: CASSALPGQLNTEAFF.

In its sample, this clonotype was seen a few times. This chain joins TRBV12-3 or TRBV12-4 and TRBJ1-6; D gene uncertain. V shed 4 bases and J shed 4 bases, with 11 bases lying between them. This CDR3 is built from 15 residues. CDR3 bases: TGTGCCAGCAGTTCTCAGCGGTATTATAATTCACCCCTCCACTTT. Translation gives CASSSQRYYNSPLHF.

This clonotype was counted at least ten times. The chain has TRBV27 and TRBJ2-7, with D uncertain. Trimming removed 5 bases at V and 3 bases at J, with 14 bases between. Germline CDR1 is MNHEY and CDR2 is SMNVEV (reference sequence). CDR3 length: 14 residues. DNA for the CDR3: TGTGCCAGCAGTACCGCCGGGCTTGGCTACGAGCAGTACTTC. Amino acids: CASSTAGLGYEQYF.

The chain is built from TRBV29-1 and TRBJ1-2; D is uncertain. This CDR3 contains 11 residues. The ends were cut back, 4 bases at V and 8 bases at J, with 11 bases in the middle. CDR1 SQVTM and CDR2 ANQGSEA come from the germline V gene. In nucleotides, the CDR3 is TGCAGCGTTGGGAGGGCTCAAGGCTACACCTTC. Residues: CSVGRAQGYTF.

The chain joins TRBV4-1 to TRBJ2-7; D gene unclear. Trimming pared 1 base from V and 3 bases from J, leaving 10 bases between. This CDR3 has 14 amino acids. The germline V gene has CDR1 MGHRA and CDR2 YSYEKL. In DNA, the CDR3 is TGCGCCAGCAGCCAAGTAGATGGAAGCTACGAGCAGTACTTC. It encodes CASSQVDGSYEQYF.

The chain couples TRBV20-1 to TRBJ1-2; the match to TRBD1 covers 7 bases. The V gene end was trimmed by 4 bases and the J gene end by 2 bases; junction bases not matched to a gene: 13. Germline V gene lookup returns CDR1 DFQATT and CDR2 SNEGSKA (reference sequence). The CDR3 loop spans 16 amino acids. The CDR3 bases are TGCAGTGCTATCAGGGGGGTAGTGGACTCAAACTATGGCTACACCTTC. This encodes CSAIRGVVDSNYGYTF.

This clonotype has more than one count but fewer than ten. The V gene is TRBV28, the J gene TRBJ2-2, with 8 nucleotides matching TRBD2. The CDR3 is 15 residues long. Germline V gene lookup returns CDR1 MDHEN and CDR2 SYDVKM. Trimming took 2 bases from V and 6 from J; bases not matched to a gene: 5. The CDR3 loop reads CASSLSGSSAGELFF. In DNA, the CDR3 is TGTGCCAGCAGTTTAAGCGGGAGCTCCGCCGGGGAGCTGTTTTTT. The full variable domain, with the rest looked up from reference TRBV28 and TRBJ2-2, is DVKVTQSSRYLVKRTGEKVFLECVQDMDHENMFWYRQDPGLGLRLIYFSYDVKMKEKGDIPEGYSVSREKKERFSLILESASTNQTSMYLCASSLSGSSAGELFFGEGSRLTVL.

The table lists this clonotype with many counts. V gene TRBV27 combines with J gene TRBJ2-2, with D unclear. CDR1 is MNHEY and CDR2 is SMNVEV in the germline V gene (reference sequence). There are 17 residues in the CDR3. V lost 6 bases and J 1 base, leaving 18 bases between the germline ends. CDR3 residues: CASRSVLRIGNTGELFF. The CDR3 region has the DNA TGTGCCAGCAGATCCGTGCTCCGGATCGGGAACACCGGGGAGCTGTTTTTT.

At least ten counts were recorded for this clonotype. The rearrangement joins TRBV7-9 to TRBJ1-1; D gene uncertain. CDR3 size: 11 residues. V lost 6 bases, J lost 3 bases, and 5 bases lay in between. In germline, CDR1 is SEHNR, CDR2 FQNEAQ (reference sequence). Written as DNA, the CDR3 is TGTGCCAGCAGTCTACACACTGAAGCTTTCTTT. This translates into CASSLHTEAFF.

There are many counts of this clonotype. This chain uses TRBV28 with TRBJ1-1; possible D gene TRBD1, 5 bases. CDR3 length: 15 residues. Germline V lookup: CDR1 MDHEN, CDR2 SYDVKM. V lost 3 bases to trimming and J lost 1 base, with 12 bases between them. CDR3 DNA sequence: TGTGCCAGCAGTTTGCCGGGGGGAGGGAACACTGAAGCTTTCTTT. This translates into CASSLPGGGNTEAFF.

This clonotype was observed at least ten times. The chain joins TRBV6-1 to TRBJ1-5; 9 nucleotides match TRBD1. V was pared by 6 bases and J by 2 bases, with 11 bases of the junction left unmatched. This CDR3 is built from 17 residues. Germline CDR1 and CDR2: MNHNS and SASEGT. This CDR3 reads CASRKTGTGSGNQPQHF. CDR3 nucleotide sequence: TGTGCCAGCAGGAAGACGGGGACAGGGAGTGGCAATCAGCCCCAGCATTTT.

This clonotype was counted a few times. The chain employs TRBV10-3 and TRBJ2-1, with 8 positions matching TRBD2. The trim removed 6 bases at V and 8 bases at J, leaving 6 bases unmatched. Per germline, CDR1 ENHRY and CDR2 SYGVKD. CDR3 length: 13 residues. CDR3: CAIRTGGRDEQFF. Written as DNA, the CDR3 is TGTGCCATCAGGACGGGAGGGCGGGATGAGCAGTTCTTC.

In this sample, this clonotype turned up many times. CDR3 coding DNA: TGTGCCAGCAATCGGGTGCGGGGGGTCGGCAATGAGCAGTTCTTC. Translated, it gives CASNRVRGVGNEQFF. The chain links TRBV6-2 or TRBV6-3 to TRBJ2-1, with 8 bases matching TRBD2. Germline lookup yields CDR1 MNHEY and CDR2 SVGEGT. Germline trimming cut 7 bases from V and 6 bases from J; bases unmatched to any gene: 11. The CDR3 runs to 15 residues.

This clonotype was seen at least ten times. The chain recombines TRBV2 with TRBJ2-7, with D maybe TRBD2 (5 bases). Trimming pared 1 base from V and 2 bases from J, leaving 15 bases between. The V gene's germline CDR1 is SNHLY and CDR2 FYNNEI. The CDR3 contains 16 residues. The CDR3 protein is CASSEELADSTYEQYF. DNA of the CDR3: TGTGCCAGCAGTGAAGAATTGGCGGACTCGACCTACGAGCAGTACTTC.

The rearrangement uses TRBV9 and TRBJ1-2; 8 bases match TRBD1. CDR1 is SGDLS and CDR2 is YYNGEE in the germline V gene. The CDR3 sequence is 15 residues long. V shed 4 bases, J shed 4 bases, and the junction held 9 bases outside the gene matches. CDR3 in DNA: TGTGCCAGCAGCTCGCGACAGGGGTTGGGCTATGGCTACACCTTC. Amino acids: CASSSRQGLGYGYTF.

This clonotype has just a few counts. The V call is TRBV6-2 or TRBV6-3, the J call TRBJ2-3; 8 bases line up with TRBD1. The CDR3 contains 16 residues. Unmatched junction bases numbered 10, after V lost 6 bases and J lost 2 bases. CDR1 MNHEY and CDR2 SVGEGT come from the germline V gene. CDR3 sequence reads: CASSYLGQAATDTQYF. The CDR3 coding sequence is TGTGCCAGCAGCTACCTGGGACAGGCGGCCACAGATACGCAGTATTTT.